A selection of T cell receptor beta chains follows, all from one sample in a study of blood T cell repertoires in COVID-19. Data came from immunoSEQ multiplex PCR; TCRdb stores just in-frame clones and leaves some out. The sample gives some 200,000 clones, 94% of which show up once; 0.7% to 0.8% is in the top ten. Sequencing was carried out using peripheral blood. All receptors come from a man aged 30 to 45 with COVID-19, enrolled during active disease. The CDR3 runs from the conserved cysteine through the conserved F or W.

TRBV4-1	TRBJ1-2	13	CASSPHYRGRLTF
TRBV6-5	TRBJ2-7	15	CASSYFPGKGYEQYF
TRBV3-1/TRBV3-2	TRBJ2-4	15	CASSQVGAAKNIQYF
TRBV15	TRBJ2-1	18	CATSREPPGGNPYNEQFF
TRBV5-6	TRBJ2-7	16	CASSFGGGTGPYEQYF
TRBV5-1	TRBJ1-4	17	CASSLAGQGAANEKLFF
TRBV6-1	TRBJ2-5	19	CASSATQLPGLAGKETQYF
TRBV27	TRBJ1-2	14	CASSFDTGGYGYTF
TRBV10-3	TRBJ2-1	13	CAISGGEWDEQFF
TRBV12-5	TRBJ2-6	20	CASGLARGGVGNSGANVLTF
TRBV29-1	TRBJ2-2	16	CSVEAAGKFNTGELFF
TRBV11-2	TRBJ2-3	17	CASSSTGRGASTDTQYF
TRBV5-6	TRBJ1-2	13	CASSLDRGLGYTF
TRBV5-1	TRBJ1-4	15	CASSWGRSGKEKLFF
TRBV5-1	TRBJ2-3	15	CASSSRLAITDTQYF
TRBV10-1	TRBJ2-2	15	CASSAGTSGTGELFF
TRBV5-6	TRBJ2-3	16	CASSLAGGVGTDTQYF
TRBV5-1	TRBJ2-2	15	CASSQWLTVTGELFF
TRBV10-3	TRBJ2-3	14	CAISESRSPDTQYF
TRBV23-1	TRBJ1-1	15	CASSHATALNTEAFF
TRBV7-3	TRBJ1-1	14	CASSLQGLNTEAFF
TRBV4-1	TRBJ1-1	14	CASSQDGGMAEAFF
TRBV21-1	TRBJ2-7	16	CASSKEGTGSPYEQYF
TRBV6-6	TRBJ1-3	14	CASSGVGPGNTIYF
TRBV10-3	TRBJ1-6	17	CAISEGQGVSYNSPLHF
TRBV15	TRBJ2-1	16	CATSRGGGGLYNEQFF
TRBV15	TRBJ1-1	13	CATSSETGTKAFF
TRBV9	TRBJ1-1	14	CASSVDPGGTEAFF
TRBV6-2/TRBV6-3	TRBJ2-3	20	CASSYGGGLAGGPLTDTQYF
TRBV9	TRBJ2-7	15	CASSVGERGAYEQYF